Presented here are 31 T cell receptor beta chains from one specimen sequenced in a study of shared clonotypes between healthy human individuals. The data were produced by immunoSEQ multiplex PCR, yet TCRdb's version contains in-frame clones alone and is incomplete. The repertoire holds approximately 1.1 million clones, roughly 74% seen once, with about 0.52% in the top ten. The sample consisted of memory CD4+ T cells from PBMCs. Indicated subset: CD45RA-negative fraction. These receptors were taken from a man between 18 and 35 years old in good health. Some clones in this sample may be carry-over from other donors' samples.

The chain has TRBV9 and TRBJ1-2; D gene unclear. The CDR3 is 14 amino acids. The ends were cut back, 0 bases at V and 3 bases at J, with 9 bases in the middle. Germline V gives CDR1 SGDLS, CDR2 YYNGEE. The CDR3 spells CASSVAYSDYGYTF. CDR3 sequence (DNA): TGTGCCAGCAGCGTAGCCTACAGTGACTATGGCTACACCTTC.

The chain uses TRBV5-5 and TRBJ1-1; D unclear. V dropped 4 bases and J dropped 4 bases, with 17 bases sitting between them. Germline V gene data show CDR1 as SGHKS and CDR2 as YYEKEE (reference sequence). CDR3 size: 15 residues. CDR3: CASSHPGQWGTEAFF. The CDR3 coding sequence is TGTGCCAGCAGCCACCCCGGGCAGTGGGGCACTGAAGCTTTCTTT.

This clone came up many times. The J gene is TRBJ2-3, the V gene TRBV29-1; TRBD1 might be the D (7 bases). CDR1 and CDR2 from the germline V gene are SQVTM and ANQGSEA. Trimming removed 6 bases at V and 2 bases at J, with 18 bases between. The CDR3 is made up of 15 amino acids. This CDR3 is CSVPRGAANTDTQYF. The CDR3 DNA is TGCAGCGTCCCCAGGGGGGCGGCCAACACAGATACGCAGTATTTT.

In the case of this clone: This specimen includes other DNA sequences encoding the same CDR3. The chain uses TRBV29-1 and TRBJ2-4, with TRBD1 as a possible D gene (5 bases). From germline, CDR1 is SQVTM and CDR2 ANQGSEA. The ends were cut back, 6 bases at V and 0 bases at J, with 12 bases in the middle. CDR3 size: 14 residues. The CDR3 region is CSVRTKLAKNIQYF. The CDR3 DNA reads TGCAGCGTACGGACAAAACTAGCCAAAAACATTCAGTACTTC.

The chain has TRBV7-2 and TRBJ2-1; D gene uncertain. The length of the CDR3 is 12 residues. V was shortened by 0 bases and J by 9 bases, with 6 bases between the two germline ends. Germline V gene sequence: CDR1 SGHTA, CDR2 FQGNSA. DNA of the CDR3: TGTGCCAGCAGCTTAGCGAGATTTGAGCAGTTCTTC. Translating gives CASSLARFEQFF.

This clone was seen more than once but under ten times. This may come from a read error, since a much larger clone is one base off. Other DNA sequences in the same sample also yield this CDR3. The chain recombines TRBV7-9 with TRBJ1-1; D not resolved. Germline CDR1 is SEHNR and CDR2 is FQNEAQ (reference sequence). CDR3 length equals 12 residues. V was cut by 6 bases and J by 1 base, with 6 bases left in between. The CDR3 DNA reads TGTGCCAGCAGTTGGGGGAACACTGAAGCTTTCTTT. It yields the protein CASSWGNTEAFF.

This rearrangement joins TRBV29-1 to TRBJ2-3; 10 bases are shared with TRBD2. Looked up from germline, CDR1 is SQVTM and CDR2 is ANQGSEA. After removal of 8 bases from V and 1 base from J, the junction contained 3 bases not matched to a gene. CDR3 length equals 13 residues. CDR3 sequence (DNA): TGCAGCTTCGGGACTAGCGGCACAGATACGCAGTATTTT. This encodes CSFGTSGTDTQYF.

The chain has TRBV29-1 and TRBJ2-5; tentative D call: TRBD2 (5 bases). The closer fit of TRBJ2-7 to the DNA end suggests the J call may be wrong. In germline, CDR1 is SQVTM, CDR2 ANQGSEA. The CDR3 is 11 residues long. The CDR3 sequence: CSVGRDYEQYF. Here the CDR3 DNA reads TGCAGCGTGGGCCGGGACTACGAGCAGTACTTC.

The gene calls are TRBV7-3 and TRBJ2-2; D might be TRBD1 (6 bases). The CDR3 length is 15 residues. V shed 5 bases and J shed 0 bases, with 10 bases lying between them. Per germline, CDR1 SGHTA and CDR2 FQGTGA. The DNA for the CDR3 is TGTGCCAGCAGCCGGACAGACACGAACACCGGGGAGCTGTTTTTT. Amino acid sequence: CASSRTDTNTGELFF.

The V gene is TRBV28, the J gene TRBJ2-3; the D is unclear. The germline V gene has CDR1 MDHEN and CDR2 SYDVKM. The CDR3 sequence is 11 residues long. V was trimmed by 7 bases and J by 5 bases, leaving 7 bases between them. The CDR3 DNA sequence: TGTGCCAGCAAGATTGGAGATACGCAGTATTTT. Amino acid sequence: CASKIGDTQYF.

V and J are TRBV6-1 and TRBJ2-7, with no clear D. CDR1 and CDR2 (germline): MNHNS, SASEGT. The ends were cut back, 3 bases at V and 2 bases at J, with 14 bases in the middle. This CDR3 region has 15 residues. In DNA form, the CDR3 reads TGTGCCAGCAGTGAGAGGTTTGGACGGGCCTACGAGCAGTACTTC. Translated: CASSERFGRAYEQYF.

As concerns this clone: A read error may explain this, as a much larger clone is one base away. The sample has other DNA sequences that encode this CDR3 too. The genes are TRBV9 and TRBJ2-7; 8 bases line up with TRBD1. CDR1 SGDLS and CDR2 YYNGEE come from the germline V gene. There are 14 residues in the CDR3. Trimming took 0 bases from V and 3 from J; bases not matched to a gene: 2. The CDR3 DNA sequence: TGTGCCAGCAGCGTAGGTGACAGGGGCTACGAGCAGTACTTC. Protein: CASSVGDRGYEQYF. Looking up the rest from reference TRBV9 and TRBJ2-7 gives the full variable domain: DSGVTQTPKHLITATGQRVTLRCSPRSGDLSVYWYQQSLDQGLQFLIQYYNGEERAKGNILERFSAQQFPDLHSELNLSSLELGDSALYFCASSVGDRGYEQYFGPGTRLTVT.

This rearrangement joins TRBV28 to TRBJ2-1; D unresolved. Trimming took off 7 bases at V and 4 bases at J, with 17 bases between the two ends. Germline assignment: CDR1 MDHEN and CDR2 SYDVKM. The CDR3 totals 15 residues. DNA of the CDR3: TGTGCCAGCACCCGCGCGAGCCAATGGTACAATGAGCAGTTCTTC. As protein: CASTRASQWYNEQFF. The entire variable domain, with the rest obtained from reference TRBV28 and TRBJ2-1, is as follows: DVKVTQSSRYLVKRTGEKVFLECVQDMDHENMFWYRQDPGLGLRLIYFSYDVKMKEKGDIPEGYSVSREKKERFSLILESASTNQTSMYLCASTRASQWYNEQFFGPGTRLTVL.

The chain carries TRBV21-1 and TRBJ1-1. TRBV21-1 corresponds to a pseudogene. The CDR3 spans 14 residues. CDR3 amino acids: CASSFRAGRAEAFF. CDR3 DNA sequence: TGTGCCAGCAGCTTCAGGGCAGGGAGGGCTGAAGCTTTCTTT.

This clone has just one count. The chain carries TRBV5-1 and TRBJ2-2, with 7 bases fitting TRBD1. From germline, CDR1 is SGHRS and CDR2 YFSETQ. The J segment lost 3 bases and the V segment lost 4 bases, leaving 3 bases of the junction unmatched. The CDR3 has 14 amino acids. The CDR3 nucleotides are TGCGCCAGCAGCATGCAGGGGGACACCGGGGAGCTGTTTTTT. Translating it yields CASSMQGDTGELFF.

The sample holds one count of this clone. This rearrangement joins TRBV5-4 to TRBJ2-7; TRBD1 is a possible D gene (6 bases). V shed 0 bases and J shed 4 bases, with 14 bases lying between them. Germline assignment: CDR1 SGHNT and CDR2 YYREEE (reference sequence). The CDR3 consists of 15 residues. The CDR3 is CASSLGTGSRYEQYF. CDR3 in DNA: TGTGCCAGCAGCTTGGGTACAGGGAGCAGGTACGAGCAGTACTTC.

The CDR3 region is CASSWGLRDEQFF. CDR3 sequence (DNA): TGTGCCAGCAGCTGGGGCCTCAGGGATGAGCAGTTCTTC. The chain is built from TRBV5-6 and TRBJ2-1; weak D call: TRBD1 (5 bases). V shed 3 bases and J shed 8 bases, with 12 bases lying between them. Germline V lookup: CDR1 SGHDT, CDR2 YYEEEE. CDR3 length: 13 residues.

This chain connects TRBV5-1 to TRBJ2-2; 8 bases fit TRBD2. Looked up from germline, CDR1 is SGHRS and CDR2 is YFSETQ. The V segment lost 8 bases and the J segment 8 bases; nucleotides outside the gene matches: 8. This CDR3 has 13 residues. The CDR3 DNA is TGCGCCAGTTCCCGGGAGGGACCTGGGGAGCTGTTTTTT. It yields the protein CASSREGPGELFF.

The chain links TRBV5-1 to TRBJ2-5; 8 bases are shared with TRBD2. The CDR3 totals 15 residues. The V gene's germline CDR1 is SGHRS and CDR2 YFSETQ. Losses at the gene ends were 0 bases for V and 5 bases for J; bases not matched to a gene: 6. Here the CDR3 DNA reads TGCGCCAGCAGCTTGGAAGGACTAGCTTGGGAGACCCAGTACTTC. Amino acids: CASSLEGLAWETQYF.

CDR3 in DNA: TGTGCCAGCAGCTTAGGTCGGACTAGCGGGAGTGGTGGAGATACGCAGTATTTT. This codes for CASSLGRTSGSGGDTQYF. The J gene is TRBJ2-3, the V gene TRBV7-9; 13 bases map to TRBD2. Trimming at V came to 1 base and at J to 5 bases, leaving 9 bases not matched to a gene. Germline V gene lookup returns CDR1 SEHNR and CDR2 FQNEAQ (reference sequence). The CDR3 sequence is 18 residues long.

This clone was picked up one time. This chain joins TRBV28 and TRBJ2-7, with D hard to call. Germline V lookup: CDR1 MDHEN, CDR2 SYDVKM. V lost 2 bases and J 6 bases, leaving 14 bases between the germline ends. There are 14 residues in the CDR3. In DNA, the CDR3 is TGTGCCAGCAGTTTAACGGTAGAGGTTTTCGAGCAGTACTTC. It codes for CASSLTVEVFEQYF.

The chain employs TRBV28 and TRBJ1-2; TRBD1 is a possible D gene (5 bases). The CDR3 sequence is 16 residues long. V was cut by 4 bases and J by 4 bases, with 19 bases left in between. CDR1 is MDHEN, CDR2 SYDVKM, per germline. CDR3 bases: TGTGCCAGCAGTTCAGAAACCAGGGTGAGGGGCTATGGCTACACCTTC. This sequence encodes CASSSETRVRGYGYTF.

CDR3 DNA: TGTGCCAGCAGCTCCGGGACGGCCTCCTACGAGCAGTACTTC. Protein: CASSSGTASYEQYF. This rearrangement joins TRBV21-1 to TRBJ2-7. TRBV21-1 is reported as a pseudogene. The CDR3 loop spans 14 amino acids.

This clone was seen just once. The chain employs TRBV11-2 and TRBJ2-5; D possibly corresponds to TRBD1 (6 bases). CDR1 SGHAT and CDR2 FQNNGV come from the germline V gene. The CDR3 covers 13 residues. V gave up 4 bases and J gave up 2 bases, with 8 bases separating them. The CDR3 loop reads CASSYGQQETQYF. The CDR3 DNA sequence: TGTGCCAGCAGCTATGGACAGCAAGAGACCCAGTACTTC.

Comment on this clone: Within the sample, other DNA sequences also encode this same CDR3. The chain uses TRBV5-1 and TRBJ2-6; D gene uncertain. Germline V lookup: CDR1 SGHRS, CDR2 YFSETQ. Trimming removed 0 bases from V and 2 bases from J, with 6 bases in between. The CDR3 spans 15 residues. Here the CDR3 DNA reads TGCGCCAGCAGCTTGGCGGTTCCTGGGGCCAACGTCCTGACTTTC. Residues: CASSLAVPGANVLTF.

The table lists this clone with a few counts. This sequence joins TRBV30 and TRBJ2-7; D is perhaps TRBD1 (5 bases). This CDR3 is built from 13 residues. The germline V and J ends were trimmed by 5 bases and 2 bases, with 13 bases remaining between them. Per the germline V gene, CDR1 is GTSNPN and CDR2 is SVGIG (reference sequence). The chain's CDR3 is CAWGLKGTYEQYF. Here the CDR3 DNA reads TGTGCCTGGGGCCTGAAGGGGACCTACGAGCAGTACTTC.

This clone was recorded a few times. The chain combines TRBV7-9 with TRBJ2-3; D is uncertain. Germline V gives CDR1 SEHNR, CDR2 FQNEAQ (reference sequence). The CDR3 spans 15 residues. Trimming removed 4 bases from V and 0 bases from J, with 11 bases in between. In DNA, the CDR3 is TGTGCCAGCAGCTCCCCTGGGCTGAGCACAGATACGCAGTATTTT. It specifies CASSSPGLSTDTQYF. Filled out from reference TRBV7-9 and TRBJ2-3, the complete variable domain reads DTGVSQNPRHKITKRGQNVTFRCDPISEHNRLYWYRQTLGQGPEFLTYFQNEAQLEKSRLLSDRFSAERPKGSFSTLEIQRTEQGDSAMYLCASSSPGLSTDTQYFGPGTRLTVL.

The chain combines TRBV10-3 with TRBJ2-7; D remains ambiguous. The germline V gene has CDR1 ENHRY and CDR2 SYGVKD. CDR3 length: 15 residues. V lost 6 bases and J 5 bases, leaving 20 bases between the germline ends. The CDR3 sequence: CAISASGLPMDEQYF. The CDR3 bases are TGTGCCATCAGCGCGTCGGGTCTCCCAATGGACGAGCAGTACTTC.

This rearrangement joins TRBV10-3 to TRBJ1-1; 9 bases line up with TRBD1. The CDR3 runs 14 residues. Trimming took 7 bases from V and 3 from J; bases not matched to a gene: 6. The V gene's germline CDR1 is ENHRY and CDR2 SYGVKD. CDR3 in amino acids: CAIKRQGGDTEAFF. CDR3 nucleotide sequence: TGTGCCATCAAACGACAGGGGGGGGACACTGAAGCTTTCTTT.

The chain has TRBV5-1 and TRBJ2-3, with TRBD2 matching 11 bases. This CDR3 has 15 amino acids. From germline, CDR1 is SGHRS and CDR2 YFSETQ. Trimming removed 4 bases from V and 3 bases from J; junction bases left unmatched: 4. CDR3 DNA sequence: TGCGCCAGCAGCCCGACTAGCGGGGCTACAGATACGCAGTATTTT. Its protein is CASSPTSGATDTQYF. Drawing the rest from reference TRBV5-1 and TRBJ2-3, the complete variable domain is KAGVTQTPRYLIKTRGQQVTLSCSPISGHRSVSWYQQTPGQGLQFLFEYFSETQRNKGNFPGRFSGRQFSNSRSEMNVSTLELGDSALYLCASSPTSGATDTQYFGPGTRLTVL.

The chain employs TRBV5-1 and TRBJ2-2; 7 bases are shared with TRBD1. The germline CDR1 and CDR2 sequences are SGHRS and YFSETQ. Trimming at V came to 0 bases and at J to 7 bases, leaving 6 bases not matched to a gene. The CDR3 contains 15 residues. The CDR3 region has the DNA TGCGCCAGCAGCTTGGTGGTCAGGGGGAACGGGGAGCTGTTTTTT. As protein: CASSLVVRGNGELFF.